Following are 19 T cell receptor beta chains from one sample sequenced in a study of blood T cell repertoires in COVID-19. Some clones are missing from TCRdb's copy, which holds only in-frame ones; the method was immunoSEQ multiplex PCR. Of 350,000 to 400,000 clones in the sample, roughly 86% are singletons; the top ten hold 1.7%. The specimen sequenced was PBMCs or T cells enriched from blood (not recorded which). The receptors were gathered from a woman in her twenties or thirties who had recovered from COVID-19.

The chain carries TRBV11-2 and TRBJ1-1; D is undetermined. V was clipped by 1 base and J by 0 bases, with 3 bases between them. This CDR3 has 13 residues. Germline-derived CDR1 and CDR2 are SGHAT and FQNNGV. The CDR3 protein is CASSLAMNTEAFF. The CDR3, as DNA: TGTGCCAGCAGCTTAGCCATGAACACTGAAGCTTTCTTT. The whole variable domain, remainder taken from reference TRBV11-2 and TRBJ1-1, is EAGVAQSPRYKIIEKRQSVAFWCNPISGHATLYWYQQILGQGPKLLIQFQNNGVVDDSQLPKDRFSAERLKGVDSTLKIQPAKLEDSAVYLCASSLAMNTEAFFGQGTRLTVV.

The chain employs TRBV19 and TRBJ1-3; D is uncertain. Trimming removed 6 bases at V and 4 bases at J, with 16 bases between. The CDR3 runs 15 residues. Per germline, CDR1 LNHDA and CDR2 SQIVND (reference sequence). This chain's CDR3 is CASSQTRRTGNTIYF. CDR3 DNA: TGTGCCAGTAGCCAGACACGACGCACGGGAAACACCATATATTTT.

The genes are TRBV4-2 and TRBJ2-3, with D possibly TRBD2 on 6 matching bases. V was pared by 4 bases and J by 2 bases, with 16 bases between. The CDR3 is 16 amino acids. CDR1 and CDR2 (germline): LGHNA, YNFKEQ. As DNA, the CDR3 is TGTGCCAGCAGCCGGGGACTCCAACTTATCACAGATACGCAGTATTTT. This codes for CASSRGLQLITDTQYF.

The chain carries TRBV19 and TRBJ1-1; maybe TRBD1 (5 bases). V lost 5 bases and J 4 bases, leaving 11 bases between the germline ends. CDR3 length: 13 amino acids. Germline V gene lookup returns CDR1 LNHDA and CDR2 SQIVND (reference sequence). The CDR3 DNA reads TGTGCCAGTAGTGGCAGGGTCCGCACTGAAGCTTTCTTT. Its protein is CASSGRVRTEAFF.

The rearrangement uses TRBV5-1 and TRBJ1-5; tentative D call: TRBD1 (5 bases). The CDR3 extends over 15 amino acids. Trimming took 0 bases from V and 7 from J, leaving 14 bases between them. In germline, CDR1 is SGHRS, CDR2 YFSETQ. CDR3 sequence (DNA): TGCGCCAGCAGCTTGGCCCCCGGGGGACGACAGCCCCAGCATTTT. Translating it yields CASSLAPGGRQPQHF. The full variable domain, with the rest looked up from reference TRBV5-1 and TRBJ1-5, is KAGVTQTPRYLIKTRGQQVTLSCSPISGHRSVSWYQQTPGQGLQFLFEYFSETQRNKGNFPGRFSGRQFSNSRSEMNVSTLELGDSALYLCASSLAPGGRQPQHFGDGTRLSIL.

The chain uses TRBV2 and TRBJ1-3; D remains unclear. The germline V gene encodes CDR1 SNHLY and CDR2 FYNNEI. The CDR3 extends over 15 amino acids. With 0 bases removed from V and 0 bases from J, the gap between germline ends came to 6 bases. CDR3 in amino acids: CASSEAQPSGNTIYF. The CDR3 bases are TGTGCCAGCAGTGAAGCACAGCCCTCTGGAAACACCATATATTTT.

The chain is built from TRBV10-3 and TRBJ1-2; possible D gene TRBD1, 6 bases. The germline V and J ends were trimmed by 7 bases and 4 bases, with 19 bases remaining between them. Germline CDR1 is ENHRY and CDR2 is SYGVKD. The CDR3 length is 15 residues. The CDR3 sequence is CAIKGFGQNSYGYTF. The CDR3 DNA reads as TGTGCCATCAAAGGGTTTGGACAGAACTCCTATGGCTACACCTTC.

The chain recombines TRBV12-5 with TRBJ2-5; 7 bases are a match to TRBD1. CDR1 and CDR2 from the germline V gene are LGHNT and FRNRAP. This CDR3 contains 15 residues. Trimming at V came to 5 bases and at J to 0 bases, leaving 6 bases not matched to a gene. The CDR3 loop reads CASGPGQNYQETQYF. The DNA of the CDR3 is TGTGCTAGTGGTCCGGGACAGAATTACCAAGAGACCCAGTACTTC.

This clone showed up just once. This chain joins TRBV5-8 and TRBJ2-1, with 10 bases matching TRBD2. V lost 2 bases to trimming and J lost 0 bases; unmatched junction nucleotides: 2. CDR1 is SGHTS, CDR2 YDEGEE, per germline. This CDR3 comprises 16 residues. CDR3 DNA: TGTGCCAGCAGCTTTCAGCGGGGGGGCTCCTACAATGAGCAGTTCTTC. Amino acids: CASSFQRGGSYNEQFF.

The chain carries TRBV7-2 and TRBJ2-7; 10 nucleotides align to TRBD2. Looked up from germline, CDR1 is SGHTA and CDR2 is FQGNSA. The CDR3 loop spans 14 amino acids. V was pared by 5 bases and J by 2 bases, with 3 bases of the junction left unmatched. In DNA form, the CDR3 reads TGTGCCAGCAGCGCTAGCGGGGGCCCCTACGAGCAGTACTTC. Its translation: CASSASGGPYEQYF. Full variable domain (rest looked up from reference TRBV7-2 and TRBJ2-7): GAGVSQSPSNKVTEKGKDVELRCDPISGHTALYWYRQSLGQGLEFLIYFQGNSAPDKSGLPSDRFSAERTGGSVSTLTIQRTQQEDSAVYLCASSASGGPYEQYFGPGTRLTVT.

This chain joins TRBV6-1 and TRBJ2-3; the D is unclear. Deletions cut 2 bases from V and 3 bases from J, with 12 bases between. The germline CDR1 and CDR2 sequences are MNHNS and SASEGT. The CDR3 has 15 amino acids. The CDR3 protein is CASSERPSVTDTQYF. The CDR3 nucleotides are TGTGCCAGCAGTGAAAGGCCTAGTGTGACAGATACGCAGTATTTT.

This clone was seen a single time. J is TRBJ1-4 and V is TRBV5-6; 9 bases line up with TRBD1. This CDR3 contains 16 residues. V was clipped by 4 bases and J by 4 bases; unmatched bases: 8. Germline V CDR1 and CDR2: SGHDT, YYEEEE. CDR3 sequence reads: CASSLLDRGINEKLFF. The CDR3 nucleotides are TGTGCCAGCAGCCTCCTCGACAGGGGGATTAATGAAAAACTGTTTTTT.

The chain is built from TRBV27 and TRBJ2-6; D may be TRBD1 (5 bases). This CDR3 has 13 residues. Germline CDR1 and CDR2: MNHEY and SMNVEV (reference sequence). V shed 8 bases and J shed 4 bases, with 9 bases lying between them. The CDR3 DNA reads TGTGCCAGCCACAGGTCCGGGGCCAACGTCCTGACTTTC. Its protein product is CASHRSGANVLTF.

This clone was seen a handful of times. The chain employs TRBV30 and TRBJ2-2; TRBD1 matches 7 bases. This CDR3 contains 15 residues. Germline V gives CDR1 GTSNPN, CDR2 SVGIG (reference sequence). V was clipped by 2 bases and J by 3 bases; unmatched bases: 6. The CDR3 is CAWSTGRGYTGELFF. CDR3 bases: TGTGCCTGGAGTACGGGCAGGGGGTACACCGGGGAGCTGTTTTTT.

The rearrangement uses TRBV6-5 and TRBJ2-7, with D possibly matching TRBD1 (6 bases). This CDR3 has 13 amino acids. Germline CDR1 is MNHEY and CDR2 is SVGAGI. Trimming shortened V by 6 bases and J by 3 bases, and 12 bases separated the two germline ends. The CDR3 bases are TGTGCCAGCAGAATTGCGACAGGCTACGAGCAGTACTTC. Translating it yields CASRIATGYEQYF.

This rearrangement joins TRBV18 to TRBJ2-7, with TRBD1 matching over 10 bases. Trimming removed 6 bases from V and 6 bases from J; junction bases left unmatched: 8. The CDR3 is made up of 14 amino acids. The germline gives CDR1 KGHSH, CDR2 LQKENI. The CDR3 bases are TGTGCCAGCTCCTCCGGGACAGGGGCCTTCGAGCAGTACTTC. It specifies CASSSGTGAFEQYF.

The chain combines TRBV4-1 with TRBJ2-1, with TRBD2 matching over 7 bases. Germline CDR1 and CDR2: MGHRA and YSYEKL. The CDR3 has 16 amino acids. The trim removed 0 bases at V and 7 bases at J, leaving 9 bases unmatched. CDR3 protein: CASSQDRSGVVNEQFF. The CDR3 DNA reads TGCGCCAGCAGCCAAGATAGGAGCGGGGTCGTAAATGAGCAGTTCTTC.

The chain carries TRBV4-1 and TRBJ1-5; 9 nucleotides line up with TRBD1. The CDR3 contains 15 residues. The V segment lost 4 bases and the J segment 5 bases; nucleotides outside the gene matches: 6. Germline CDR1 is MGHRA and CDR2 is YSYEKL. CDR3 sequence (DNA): TGCGCCAGCAGCCCCCTGGACAGGGGAGATCAGCCCCAGCATTTT. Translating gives CASSPLDRGDQPQHF.

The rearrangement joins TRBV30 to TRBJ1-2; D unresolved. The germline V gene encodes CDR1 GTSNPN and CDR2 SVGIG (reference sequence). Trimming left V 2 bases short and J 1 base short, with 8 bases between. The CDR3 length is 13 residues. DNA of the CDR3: TGTGCCTGGAGTCCCAGACATAACTATGGCTACACCTTC. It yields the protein CAWSPRHNYGYTF.